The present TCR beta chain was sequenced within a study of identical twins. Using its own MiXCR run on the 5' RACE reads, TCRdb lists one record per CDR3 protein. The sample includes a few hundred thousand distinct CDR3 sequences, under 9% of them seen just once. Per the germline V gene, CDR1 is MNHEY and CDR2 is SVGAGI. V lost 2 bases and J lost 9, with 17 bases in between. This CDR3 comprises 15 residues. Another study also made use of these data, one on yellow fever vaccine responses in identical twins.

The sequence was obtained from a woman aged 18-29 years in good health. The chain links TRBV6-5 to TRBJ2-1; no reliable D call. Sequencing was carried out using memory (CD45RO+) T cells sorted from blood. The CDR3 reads CASSYTSESGIEQFF. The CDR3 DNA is TGTGCCAGCAGTTACACGTCCGAGTCGGGCATTGAGCAGTTCTTC.